Listed below are T cell receptor beta chains from one sample, sequenced in a study of OX40 agonist ivuxolimab in advanced cancers. Sequencing used immunoSEQ multiplex PCR; TCRdb keeps in-frame clones, though not all of them. The sample gives 70,000 to 85,000 clones, about 85% of which show up once; around 0.94% is in the top ten. The material was CD4+ or CD8+ T cells sorted from blood, obtained in a trial of the OX40 agonist ivuxolimab. These receptors were collected from an adult with an advanced solid tumor such as melanoma, head and neck, liver or kidney cancer. The CDR3 runs from the conserved cysteine through the conserved F or W. D genes are given only for firm matches. Clone size is shown for a subset of rows, as once, few, many or a class of expanded clone.

clone_size: -; d_call: -; j_call: TRBJ1-3; v_call: TRBV15; cdr3_aa: CATSVTRGSGNTIYF; cdr3_nt: TGTGCCACCAGCGTGACCAGGGGTTCTGGAAACACCATATATTTT
clone_size: -; d_call: -; j_call: TRBJ1-5; v_call: TRBV18; cdr3_aa: CASHGGREGNQPQHF; cdr3_nt: TGTGCCAGCCATGGGGGCAGGGAGGGCAATCAGCCCCAGCATTTT
clone_size: -; d_call: -; j_call: TRBJ1-6; v_call: TRBV30; cdr3_aa: CAVGRGYNSPLHF; cdr3_nt: TGTGCCGTCGGGCGGGGCTATAATTCACCCCTCCACTTT
clone_size: -; d_call: -; j_call: TRBJ1-2; v_call: TRBV6-5; cdr3_aa: CASSTTINYGYTF; cdr3_nt: TGTGCCAGCAGTACTACAATTAACTATGGCTACACCTTC
clone_size: -; d_call: -; j_call: TRBJ1-4; v_call: TRBV15; cdr3_aa: CATSSPPGRVWEEKLFF; cdr3_nt: TGTGCCACCAGCAGTCCCCCTGGGAGGGTATGGGAGGAAAAACTGTTTTTT
clone_size: -; d_call: -; j_call: TRBJ2-3; v_call: TRBV18; cdr3_aa: CASSPPTNTQYF; cdr3_nt: TGTGCCAGCTCACCACCCACAAATACGCAGTATTTT
clone_size: -; d_call: -; j_call: TRBJ1-4; v_call: TRBV10-2; cdr3_aa: CASSESFGWTNEKLFF; cdr3_nt: TGCGCCAGCAGTGAGTCGTTTGGGTGGACTAATGAAAAACTGTTTTTT
clone_size: -; d_call: TRBD1; j_call: TRBJ1-2; v_call: TRBV5-1; cdr3_aa: CASSLGGGQGAGGYTF; cdr3_nt: TGCGCCAGCAGCTTGGGCGGGGGACAGGGGGCTGGTGGCTACACCTTC
clone_size: once; d_call: -; j_call: TRBJ2-1; v_call: TRBV11-2; cdr3_aa: CASSKTRLNEQFF; cdr3_nt: TGTGCCAGCAGTAAAACTAGGTTGAATGAGCAGTTCTTC
clone_size: -; d_call: -; j_call: TRBJ1-5; v_call: TRBV6-1; cdr3_aa: CASTSRENQPQHF; cdr3_nt: TGTGCCAGCACTTCCAGGGAAAATCAGCCCCAGCATTTT
clone_size: -; d_call: -; j_call: TRBJ2-1; v_call: TRBV5-4; cdr3_aa: CASSTPSYNEQFF; cdr3_nt: TGTGCCAGCAGCACCCCTAGCTACAATGAGCAGTTCTTC
clone_size: -; d_call: -; j_call: TRBJ1-1; v_call: TRBV5-1; cdr3_aa: CASSLAGRMNTEAFF; cdr3_nt: TGCGCCAGCAGCTTGGCCGGTCGTATGAACACTGAAGCTTTCTTT
clone_size: once; d_call: -; j_call: TRBJ2-7; v_call: TRBV18; cdr3_aa: CASSPPQSHSYEQYF; cdr3_nt: TGTGCCAGCTCACCACCGCAATCCCACTCCTACGAGCAGTACTTC
clone_size: -; d_call: -; j_call: TRBJ2-3; v_call: TRBV27; cdr3_aa: CASSSTDTQYF; cdr3_nt: TGTGCCAGCTCTAGCACAGATACGCAGTATTTT
clone_size: -; d_call: -; j_call: TRBJ2-1; v_call: TRBV5-1; cdr3_aa: CASSLDSARYNEQFF; cdr3_nt: TGCGCCAGCAGCTTGGATTCGGCCAGATACAATGAGCAGTTCTTC
clone_size: -; d_call: TRBD2; j_call: TRBJ2-3; v_call: TRBV7-9; cdr3_aa: CASSPGTSADTQYF; cdr3_nt: TGTGCCAGCAGCCCGGGGACTAGCGCAGATACGCAGTATTTT
clone_size: -; d_call: -; j_call: TRBJ1-1; v_call: TRBV5-1; cdr3_aa: CASSTNRQAMNTEAFF; cdr3_nt: TGCGCCAGCAGCACCAATCGACAGGCCATGAACACTGAAGCTTTCTTT
clone_size: -; d_call: TRBD1; j_call: TRBJ2-6; v_call: TRBV18; cdr3_aa: CASSLRDRPSGANVLTF; cdr3_nt: TGTGCCAGCTCACTCCGGGACAGGCCCTCTGGGGCCAACGTCCTGACTTTC
clone_size: -; d_call: TRBD1; j_call: TRBJ1-4; v_call: TRBV7-3; cdr3_aa: CASSPTGGRYEKLFF; cdr3_nt: TGTGCCAGCAGCCCGACAGGGGGGCGATATGAAAAACTGTTTTTT
clone_size: -; d_call: -; j_call: TRBJ1-1; v_call: TRBV5-8; cdr3_aa: CASSKGTGNTEAFF; cdr3_nt: TGTGCCAGCAGTAAAGGTACAGGGAACACTGAAGCTTTCTTT
clone_size: -; d_call: -; j_call: TRBJ1-2; v_call: TRBV19; cdr3_aa: CASSVPQGVYGYTF; cdr3_nt: TGTGCCAGTAGTGTCCCACAGGGTGTCTATGGCTACACCTTC
clone_size: -; d_call: TRBD2; j_call: TRBJ2-7; v_call: TRBV18; cdr3_aa: CASSPLASGKYEQYF; cdr3_nt: TGTGCCAGCTCACCACTCGCTAGCGGGAAATACGAGCAGTACTTC
clone_size: -; d_call: -; j_call: TRBJ2-1; v_call: TRBV4-1; cdr3_aa: CASSQEFGDLLYNEQFF; cdr3_nt: TGCGCCAGCAGCCAAGAGTTTGGGGACTTACTTTACAATGAGCAGTTCTTC
clone_size: -; d_call: -; j_call: TRBJ1-1; v_call: TRBV7-2; cdr3_aa: CASTKRDWRTEAFF; cdr3_nt: TGTGCCAGCACCAAACGGGACTGGAGGACTGAAGCTTTCTTT
clone_size: -; d_call: -; j_call: TRBJ2-3; v_call: TRBV7-9; cdr3_aa: CASSLGVAFTDTQYF; cdr3_nt: TGTGCCAGCAGCTTAGGCGTGGCCTTCACAGATACGCAGTATTTT
clone_size: -; d_call: TRBD2; j_call: TRBJ2-7; v_call: TRBV9; cdr3_aa: CASSVAQEAGVLNF; cdr3_nt: TGTGCCAGCAGCGTAGCGCAGGAGGCGGGAGTATTGAACTTC
clone_size: -; d_call: -; j_call: TRBJ2-6; v_call: TRBV11-2; cdr3_aa: CASSLGRGGRANVLTF; cdr3_nt: TGTGCCAGCAGCTTAGGTAGGGGAGGAAGGGCCAACGTCCTGACTTTC
clone_size: once; d_call: -; j_call: TRBJ2-7; v_call: TRBV19; cdr3_aa: CASSIGGNPAYEQYF; cdr3_nt: TGTGCCAGTAGTATAGGGGGAAATCCAGCCTACGAGCAGTACTTC
clone_size: once; d_call: -; j_call: TRBJ2-7; v_call: TRBV6-5; cdr3_aa: CASSYRGRQHEQYF; cdr3_nt: TGTGCCAGCAGTTATCGTGGGAGGCAACACGAGCAGTACTTC
clone_size: -; d_call: TRBD1; j_call: TRBJ2-5; v_call: TRBV15; cdr3_aa: CATSINRGFGETQYF; cdr3_nt: TGTGCCACCAGCATAAACAGGGGGTTTGGAGAGACCCAGTACTTC
clone_size: -; d_call: -; j_call: TRBJ2-3; v_call: TRBV7-2; cdr3_aa: CASSLDTDTQYF; cdr3_nt: TGTGCCAGCAGCTTAGACACAGATACGCAGTATTTT
clone_size: -; d_call: -; j_call: TRBJ2-7; v_call: TRBV6-1; cdr3_aa: CASSAGIGYEQYF; cdr3_nt: TGTGCCAGCAGTGCGGGAATAGGGTACGAGCAGTACTTC
clone_size: once; d_call: -; j_call: TRBJ1-2; v_call: TRBV18; cdr3_aa: CASSPPGRLNYGYTF; cdr3_nt: TGTGCCAGCTCACCACCGGGACGGCTTAACTATGGCTACACCTTC
clone_size: -; d_call: -; j_call: TRBJ2-5; v_call: TRBV18; cdr3_aa: CASSRASDEETQYF; cdr3_nt: TGTGCCAGCTCACGAGCCTCCGATGAAGAGACCCAGTACTTC
clone_size: -; d_call: TRBD1; j_call: TRBJ2-2; v_call: TRBV27; cdr3_aa: CASSKTGSVELFF; cdr3_nt: TGTGCCAGCAGTAAGACAGGGAGTGTGGAGCTGTTTTTT
clone_size: -; d_call: -; j_call: TRBJ1-5; v_call: TRBV5-1; cdr3_aa: CASSLDGGNQPQHF; cdr3_nt: TGCGCCAGCAGCTTGGACGGGGGCAATCAGCCCCAGCATTTT
clone_size: -; d_call: TRBD1; j_call: TRBJ1-1; v_call: TRBV30; cdr3_aa: CAWRTGGTEAFF; cdr3_nt: TGTGCCTGGAGGACAGGGGGGACTGAAGCTTTCTTT
clone_size: -; d_call: -; j_call: TRBJ1-1; v_call: TRBV9; cdr3_aa: CASSVGGTNTEAFF; cdr3_nt: TGTGCCAGCAGCGTAGGTGGGACAAACACTGAAGCTTTCTTT
clone_size: -; d_call: TRBD1; j_call: TRBJ1-1; v_call: TRBV11-1; cdr3_aa: CASSWTGGMNTEAFF; cdr3_nt: TGTGCCAGCAGCTGGACAGGGGGGATGAACACTGAAGCTTTCTTT
clone_size: -; d_call: TRBD2; j_call: TRBJ2-5; v_call: TRBV5-4; cdr3_aa: CASSPGTSGGEETQYF; cdr3_nt: TGTGCCAGCAGCCCCGGGACTAGCGGAGGGGAAGAGACCCAGTACTTC
clone_size: -; d_call: -; j_call: TRBJ1-1; v_call: TRBV7-7; cdr3_aa: CASSEYGGAEAFF; cdr3_nt: TGTGCCAGCAGCGAATACGGAGGCGCTGAAGCTTTCTTT
clone_size: -; d_call: TRBD2; j_call: TRBJ2-3; v_call: TRBV7-8; cdr3_aa: CASSDRRLAGVTDTQYF; cdr3_nt: TGTGCCAGCAGCGACAGGAGACTAGCGGGAGTCACAGATACGCAGTATTTT
clone_size: -; d_call: TRBD1; j_call: TRBJ1-6; v_call: TRBV6-6; cdr3_aa: CATSRGQDGSPLHF; cdr3_nt: TGTGCCACCTCAAGGGGACAGGACGGTTCACCCCTCCACTTT
clone_size: -; d_call: -; j_call: TRBJ1-4; v_call: TRBV5-1; cdr3_aa: CASSYPGAGEKLFF; cdr3_nt: TGCGCCAGCAGTTATCCAGGGGCAGGTGAAAAACTGTTTTTT
clone_size: -; d_call: TRBD1; j_call: TRBJ2-1; v_call: TRBV29-1; cdr3_aa: CSLGQGAKNEQFF; cdr3_nt: TGCAGCTTAGGACAGGGGGCTAAAAATGAGCAGTTCTTC
clone_size: -; d_call: -; j_call: TRBJ2-3; v_call: TRBV7-3; cdr3_aa: CASSLNSGLNADTQYF; cdr3_nt: TGTGCCAGCAGCCTCAACTCCGGGCTGAATGCAGATACGCAGTATTTT
clone_size: many; d_call: -; j_call: TRBJ1-3; v_call: TRBV4-1; cdr3_aa: CASSQEGAGAGNTIYF; cdr3_nt: TGCGCCAGCAGCCAAGAAGGGGCAGGGGCTGGAAACACCATATATTTT
clone_size: -; d_call: -; j_call: TRBJ2-7; v_call: TRBV27; cdr3_aa: CASSLAGFYEQYF; cdr3_nt: TGTGCCAGCAGTTTAGCGGGTTTCTACGAGCAGTACTTC
clone_size: -; d_call: TRBD2; j_call: TRBJ2-2; v_call: TRBV2; cdr3_aa: CASSPPGLAVNTGELFF; cdr3_nt: TGTGCCAGCAGTCCGCCAGGACTAGCGGTTAACACCGGGGAGCTGTTTTTT
clone_size: -; d_call: -; j_call: TRBJ1-5; v_call: TRBV5-1; cdr3_aa: CASSPFTGSNQPQHF; cdr3_nt: TGCGCCAGCAGTCCCTTTACAGGGAGCAATCAGCCCCAGCATTTT
clone_size: -; d_call: TRBD1; j_call: TRBJ2-7; v_call: TRBV9; cdr3_aa: CASSPHLGQGDEQYF; cdr3_nt: TGTGCCAGCAGCCCCCACCTAGGACAGGGTGACGAGCAGTACTTC
clone_size: -; d_call: TRBD2; j_call: TRBJ2-3; v_call: TRBV19; cdr3_aa: CASKTWAGGDTQYF; cdr3_nt: TGTGCCAGTAAGACCTGGGCGGGAGGGGATACGCAGTATTTT
clone_size: -; d_call: -; j_call: TRBJ2-1; v_call: TRBV2; cdr3_aa: CASRGNLYNEQFF; cdr3_nt: TGTGCCAGCAGGGGTAATCTCTACAATGAGCAGTTCTTC
clone_size: -; d_call: TRBD2; j_call: TRBJ2-5; v_call: TRBV5-6; cdr3_aa: CASTGGGRAETQYF; cdr3_nt: TGTGCCAGCACCGGGGGAGGGAGGGCCGAGACCCAGTACTTC
clone_size: -; d_call: -; j_call: TRBJ2-2; v_call: TRBV5-1; cdr3_aa: CASSLAQGETGELFF; cdr3_nt: TGCGCCAGCAGCTTGGCTCAGGGAGAAACCGGGGAGCTGTTTTTT
clone_size: -; d_call: -; j_call: TRBJ1-1; v_call: TRBV29-1; cdr3_aa: CSVEDPLGGRGAFF; cdr3_nt: TGCAGCGTTGAAGATCCCCTCGGGGGCCGCGGGGCTTTCTTT
clone_size: once; d_call: -; j_call: TRBJ1-5; v_call: TRBV30; cdr3_aa: CAWSRQENQPQHF; cdr3_nt: TGTGCCTGGAGTCGGCAGGAGAATCAGCCCCAGCATTTT
clone_size: once; d_call: -; j_call: TRBJ2-2; v_call: TRBV7-2; cdr3_aa: CASNPGGGRTGELFF; cdr3_nt: TGTGCCAGCAACCCCGGCGGGGGCCGTACCGGGGAGCTGTTTTTT
clone_size: -; d_call: -; j_call: TRBJ1-2; v_call: TRBV27; cdr3_aa: CASSLGGGYGYTF; cdr3_nt: TGTGCCAGCAGTTTAGGAGGGGGCTATGGCTACACCTTC